This note documents a single T cell receptor (beta chain) sequence. This clonotype was detected ten times or more. Its antigen is unknown. The record has no base qualities; no much larger clone is one base away. This entry comes from a study of regulatory T cells in long-lasting Graves disease (dated by TCRdb to the early 2020s). For the wider study: Antithyroid drugs had been taken for less than 3 months by newly diagnosed Graves' disease patients. Patients with persistent Graves' disease were compared with patients with newly diagnosed Graves' disease using TCR sequencing and RNA sequencing of peripheral blood. The study was registered as a clinical trial and conducted in China. TCR sequencing covered about 13 persistent and approximately 20 newly diagnosed Graves' disease patients, some 33 samples in total.

The time point label here, explained by the study, means: newly diagnosed GD, antithyroid drugs for less than 3 months. For both TCR sequencing and RNA sequencing, RNA was extracted from PBMCs in TRIzol. Graves' disease was diagnosed according to American Thyroid Association guidelines. Patients were recruited from an endocrinology department in Xi'an, China. From each patient, nine milliliters of peripheral blood was collected into an EDTA anticoagulant tube. Ficoll Paque Plus density gradient separation was used to isolate PBMCs, and no further T cell sorting was performed. An Agilent 2100 Bioanalyzer and agarose gel were used to check RNA quality, while a NanoDrop 2000 measured RNA concentration. Library method: multiplex PCR. This sample was sequenced with an Illumina HiSeq 4000. iRepertoire HTBI primers and Arm-PCR amplification of CDR3 regions were used to construct TCR beta libraries. Before sequencing, the PCR products went through gel purification. The published analysis was carried out like this. Gene usage analysis of CDR3 amino acid clonotypes used the roughly 60 TRBV and 14 to 15 TRBJ segments found across samples. COPE and FqMerger were used to merge filtered high-quality paired reads into contigs. Contigs were aligned with BLAST to IMGT TRBV, TRBD and TRBJ reference genes, and CDR3 was defined per IMGT. Clonotypes above 0.1% frequency were classified as highly expanded clones. Shannon entropy served as the measure of repertoire diversity, while the Gini coefficient captured V-J evenness. Clonotypes shared by more than one individual were considered public. The public reads were quality trimmed at Q25 with fastp and then assembled into clones with MiXCR by TCRdb, keeping productive beta chains. One record per CDR3 amino acid sequence lists the most common genes and DNA. It is TCRdb's table, rather than the study itself, that gives the V and J calls and clone size. A total of approximately 460,000 distinct CDR3 sequences appear in this sample, about 17% of them only once. Around 10% of the sample comes from the top ten.

What the study reported, not specific to this receptor: Because the primary lesion, thyroid tissue, could not be accessed, the study looked at peripheral blood alone. Persistent patients shared more public clonotypes among themselves (around 2,700) than newly diagnosed patients did (approximately 870). Persistent Graves' disease patients showed lower TCR Shannon entropy and fewer highly expanded clones than newly diagnosed patients, suggesting clonal expansion. Only the TCR beta chain was sequenced and analyzed. As a limitation, the authors acknowledged that the small sample size may reduce accuracy.

This sample also belongs to another study, concerning T cells in Graves' hyperthyroidism and ophthalmopathy. The other study reports the following: Stable Graves' hyperthyroidism was defined as no progression to ophthalmopathy during 18 months of follow-up. Hyperthyroidism patients were newly diagnosed, had a disease duration of under 2 months, and were aged 18 to 65 years. Patients with uncontrolled infections, other autoimmune diseases, pregnancy or lactation were excluded. Diagnoses relied on clinical symptoms, serum thyroxine and TRAb, thyroid ultrasound and orbital computed tomography. For the first round of RT-PCR on the TCR CDR3, the HTBI primer set was used together with the Qiagen OneStep RT-PCR kit. Most expanded thyroid clonotypes (frequency above 0.001) were also detected in blood, suggesting blood repertoires may reflect thyroid immune responses. A 13 V-J signature model separated ophthalmopathy from stable hyperthyroidism, with about 88% sensitivity and 81.08% specificity in cross-validation and 80%/75% in testing. In validation, progression to ophthalmopathy was predicted by the model with nearly 71% sensitivity and roughly 76% specificity, a median of around 6.5 months before onset. To identify distinguishing TCR V-J signatures, a discovery cohort of around 98 patients was used, comprising 43 with Graves' ophthalmopathy and under 60 with stable Graves' hyperthyroidism. Prospective prediction of ophthalmopathy was tested in an independent validation cohort of approximately 19 hyperthyroidism patients and around 16 patients who later progressed to ophthalmopathy. For training and testing, the roughly 100 patients in the discovery cohort were randomly divided in a 7:3 ratio. In about 6 Graves' hyperthyroidism patients, the study also compared T-cell repertoires from thyroid tissue with T-cell repertoires from blood. Following sampling, methimazole starting at 30 mg daily was given to hyperthyroidism patients, and high-dose intravenous methylprednisolone was given to ophthalmopathy patients. Libraries were constructed in a second round of multiplex PCR, after which size selection and purification were performed. Libraries were sequenced paired-end with 100 bp reads on an Illumina HiSeq2000. SOAPnuke was used to process the raw data, throwing out any read that contained adapters or uncalled bases, had a mean Phred below 15, or lacked an exact constant-primer or identifier match. High-quality paired reads were merged with COPE v1.2.5, and unique nucleotide sequences were defined as clonotypes. Clonotypes were aligned to IMGT TRBV, TRBD and TRBJ reference segments using MiTCR v1.1. Analysis was restricted to V-J combinations with a frequency above 0.0001, which covered roughly 99% of repertoires. The TCS score was defined as F50 (clonal expansion) divided by E x V (chaos), with BLOSUM62-based TCRdist calculated between CDR3 peptides within each V-J. Welch's t-statistics and random forest reduced some 510 V-J features to roughly 13, which were used in a naive Bayes classifier (R e1071). No statistical method was used to set the sample size in advance, and investigators knew the group allocation. TCR Vbeta CDR3 sequencing of approximately 140 peripheral blood samples (roughly 41 ophthalmopathy, over 70 hyperthyroidism and 17 progressor patients) is reported in the paper.

The origin of this receptor is a woman in her 30s with Graves disease. Donor details come from another sample of the same person, matched by shared clones. Sequencing was performed on peripheral blood mononuclear cells (PBMCs), taken at new diagnosis, from a patient treated with antithyroid drugs.

The nucleotides are TGTGCCAGCAGATATCTAGCGGGAGGCGCAACCGGGGAGCTGTTTTTT. The translation is CASRYLAGGATGELFF. Rearrangement joined TRBV6-1 to TRBJ2-2; TRBD2 fits 11 bases in the junction. Per the germline V gene, MNHNS is the CDR1 and SASEGT is the CDR2. V loses 6 bases at its end and J loses 5 bases; junction bases beyond the gene matches: 8. The CDR3 measures 16 amino acids from cysteine to phenylalanine. Only CDR3 DNA is held: 48 bases, read in frame from base 1.